These 32 T cell receptor beta chains originate from one sample sequenced in a study of blood T cells in healthy people across ages. Primed by a sample-barcoded 5' primer and a J-beta primer mix, a second PCR proceeded for roughly 6 to 12 cycles. TCRdb re-derived calls from the 5' RACE reads in MiXCR, one entry per CDR3 protein. Of 800,000 to 1,300,000 distinct CDR3 sequences in the sample, approximately 25% were seen once. The sample also formed part of further work on T cells of mothers and their children.

The sequencing sample was made of blood. These receptors were obtained from a girl aged 2 to 9 in good health.

This clonotype was counted only a few times. V usage is TRBV12-3 or TRBV12-4 and J usage is TRBJ1-2; 9 bases are a match to TRBD1. Trimming at V came to 3 bases and at J to 4 bases, leaving 3 bases not matched to a gene. This CDR3 has 14 amino acids. The CDR3 here is CASSFDRGFYGYTF. The CDR3, as DNA: TGTGCCAGCAGTTTCGACAGGGGGTTCTATGGCTACACCTTC.

This clonotype came up a few times. The chain links TRBV5-1 to TRBJ2-1; 8 bases agree with TRBD2. After removal of 10 bases from V and 2 bases from J, the junction contained 8 bases not matched to a gene. Germline CDR1 is SGHRS and CDR2 is YFSETQ. The CDR3 length is 14 residues. For the CDR3, the DNA is TGCGCCTCCGGGGGGGGTTCAACCTACAATGAGCAGTTCTTC. It codes for CASGGGSTYNEQFF.

The V call is TRBV7-3, the J call TRBJ1-1, with 7 bases aligning to TRBD1. The CDR3 runs 16 residues. CDR1 is SGHTA, CDR2 FQGTGA, per germline. V gave up 3 bases and J gave up 1 base; unmatched junction bases: 8. In DNA, the CDR3 is TGTGCCAGCAGCTTCGCGACAGGGATCCGGAACACTGAAGCTTTCTTT. It codes for CASSFATGIRNTEAFF.

In this sample, this clonotype turned up a few times. The chain joins TRBV6-6 to TRBJ1-4, with unresolved D. V was pared by 8 bases and J by 6 bases, with 13 bases between. Per the germline V gene, CDR1 is MNHNY and CDR2 is SVGAGI (reference sequence). The CDR3 is 13 residues long. CDR3 nucleotides: TGTGCCAGCTTTGGAGCAGAGGATGAAAAACTGTTTTTT. This translates into CASFGAEDEKLFF.

This clonotype has more than one count but fewer than ten. V gene TRBV27 combines with J gene TRBJ2-7, with unresolved D. This CDR3 contains 13 residues. CDR1 and CDR2 from the germline V gene are MNHEY and SMNVEV (reference sequence). The V end lost 6 bases, the J end lost 0 bases, and 9 bases lay between the germline ends. The DNA for the CDR3 is TGTGCCAGCAGACAGACGAGCTCCTACGAGCAGTACTTC. This sequence encodes CASRQTSSYEQYF.

The chain recombines TRBV10-3 with TRBJ1-1; D is perhaps TRBD1 (5 bases). The germline CDR1 and CDR2 sequences are ENHRY and SYGVKD. The V and J ends lost 2 bases and 4 bases respectively, with 8 bases between them. The CDR3 runs 13 residues. The CDR3 region is CAISEAGGTEAFF. The CDR3 bases are TGTGCCATCAGTGAGGCCGGGGGCACTGAAGCTTTCTTT.

This clonotype has just a few counts. The chain carries TRBV7-3 and TRBJ2-1, with unresolved D. The better agreement between TRBJ2-5 and the DNA end casts doubt on the J call. CDR3 size: 13 residues. CDR1 and CDR2 (germline): SGHTA, FQGTGA. The CDR3, as DNA: TGTGCCAGCAGCCCCAGTCCGGGAGAGACCCAGTACTTC. It translates to CASSPSPGETQYF.

The chain carries TRBV15 and TRBJ2-7; D gene ambiguous. The CDR3 is 14 residues long. V lost 0 bases, J lost 4 bases, and 10 bases lay in between. In germline, CDR1 is LNHNV, CDR2 YYDKDF (reference sequence). The CDR3 DNA reads as TGTGCCACCAGCAGAGATCCGCGCCGATACGAGCAGTACTTC. Amino acids: CATSRDPRRYEQYF.

This clonotype was seen a few times. V is TRBV12-3 or TRBV12-4 and J is TRBJ1-6, with D unclear. This CDR3 contains 14 residues. V was cut by 6 bases and J by 7 bases, with 13 bases left in between. The CDR3 bases are TGTGCCAGCAGCTCGCGGATTGGGAATTCACCCCTCCACTTT. Translation: CASSSRIGNSPLHF.

The sample holds a few counts of this clonotype. The chain is built from TRBV4-3 and TRBJ2-7, with 10 bases matching TRBD1. The germline V gene encodes CDR1 LGHNA and CDR2 YSLEER. V was pared by 0 bases and J by 2 bases, with 7 bases of the junction left unmatched. The CDR3 loop spans 17 amino acids. The CDR3 nucleotides read TGCGCCAGCAGCCAAGATGCCCCGGGACAGGGGCCCTACGAGCAGTACTTC. This encodes CASSQDAPGQGPYEQYF.

The chain uses TRBV12-3 or TRBV12-4 and TRBJ1-2; D perhaps matches TRBD1 (6 bases). Trimming removed 3 bases at V and 3 bases at J, with 8 bases between. This CDR3 contains 13 residues. As DNA, the CDR3 is TGTGCCAGCAGTTTGGGGGGGCACTATGGCTACACCTTC. Residues: CASSLGGHYGYTF.

The chain carries TRBV29-1 and TRBJ2-5, with TRBD2 matching over 7 bases. Germline V CDR1 and CDR2: SQVTM, ANQGSEA. The ends lost 6 bases at V and 0 bases at J; junction bases unmatched: 4. The CDR3 extends over 13 amino acids. The CDR3 bases are TGCAGCGTCCATGCGGGGGACCAAGAGACCCAGTACTTC. Protein: CSVHAGDQETQYF. The whole variable domain, remainder taken from reference TRBV29-1 and TRBJ2-5, is SAVISQKPSRDICQRGTSLTIQCQVDSQVTMMFWYRQQPGQSLTLIATANQGSEATYESGFVIDKFPISRPNLTFSTLTVSNMSPEDSSIYLCSVHAGDQETQYFGPGTRLLVL.

This clonotype was found a few times. Relative to the germline gene, one junction end is altered; a read error may explain this. The J gene is TRBJ2-5, the V gene TRBV9; 9 bases agree with TRBD1. The CDR3 is made up of 15 amino acids. CDR1 and CDR2 from the germline V gene are SGDLS and YYNGEE. The CDR3 loop reads CASSAIQGAELKQSF. CDR3 DNA sequence: TGTGCCAGCAGCGCAATACAGGGGGCTGAACTAAAGCAGTCCTTC.

This clonotype showed up just a few times. CDR3 nucleotide sequence: TGTGCCAGCAGGGGGGTTGTGGATTATAATTCACCCCTCCACTTT. As protein: CASRGVVDYNSPLHF. The rearrangement joins TRBV28 to TRBJ1-6; TRBD1 might be the D (5 bases). This CDR3 is 15 amino acids long. V was trimmed by 6 bases and J by 4 bases, leaving 13 bases between them. Germline CDR1 is MDHEN and CDR2 is SYDVKM.

This clonotype was seen a handful of times. This chain links TRBV12-3 or TRBV12-4 with TRBJ1-4; a weak D match, TRBD1 (6 bases). CDR3 size: 14 residues. The V and J ends lost 6 bases and 7 bases respectively, with 15 bases between them. CDR3 DNA sequence: TGTGCCAGCAGCGGAGGGGGTTTTGCTGAAAAACTGTTTTTT. Translated: CASSGGGFAEKLFF.

This clonotype showed up just a few times. This sequence joins TRBV10-3 and TRBJ2-7, with D unclear. Trimming shortened V by 6 bases and J by 5 bases, and 14 bases separated the two germline ends. Germline V gene lookup returns CDR1 ENHRY and CDR2 SYGVKD. This CDR3 has 13 residues. This CDR3 is CAIRAPGRHEQYF. CDR3 coding DNA: TGTGCCATCAGGGCGCCAGGACGGCACGAGCAGTACTTC.

The chain employs TRBV27 and TRBJ2-1; no definite D call. The germline V gene encodes CDR1 MNHEY and CDR2 SMNVEV (reference sequence). Deletions cut 5 bases from V and 3 bases from J, with 14 bases between. This CDR3 is built from 15 residues. The CDR3 sequence: CASSPDAAGYNEQFF. Written as DNA, the CDR3 is TGTGCCAGCAGTCCCGACGCCGCTGGCTACAATGAGCAGTTCTTC.

The sample holds a few counts of this clonotype. The V and J genes are TRBV9 and TRBJ2-3; 7 bases are a match to TRBD1. CDR1 SGDLS and CDR2 YYNGEE come from the germline V gene. Germline trimming cut 4 bases from V and 4 bases from J; bases unmatched to any gene: 9. CDR3 size: 15 residues. The CDR3 region is CASSYGQAWADTQYF. DNA of the CDR3: TGTGCCAGCAGCTACGGACAGGCCTGGGCAGATACGCAGTATTTT.

This clonotype was detected a few times. The chain carries TRBV24-1 and TRBJ2-3; possibly TRBD1 for D (6 bases). Germline CDR1 KGHDR, CDR2 SFDVKD. Between the trimmed V and J ends, which lost 3 bases and 2 bases, there was a span of 11 bases. The CDR3 is made up of 15 amino acids. CDR3 sequence (DNA): TGTGCCACCAGTGATCCGGGACATAACACAGATACGCAGTATTTT. Its translation: CATSDPGHNTDTQYF.

The chain couples TRBV20-1 to TRBJ2-7, with a weak D call TRBD1 (5 bases). There are 15 residues in the CDR3. Germline V gene sequence: CDR1 DFQATT, CDR2 SNEGSKA (reference sequence). The germline V and J ends were trimmed by 0 bases and 2 bases, with 14 bases remaining between them. CDR3 DNA sequence: TGCAGTGCTAGAGATAGACAGCTGCCCACCTACGAGCAGTACTTC. Translating it yields CSARDRQLPTYEQYF.

The chain combines TRBV12-3 or TRBV12-4 with TRBJ2-5, with D perhaps TRBD1 (6 bases). V was cut by 5 bases and J by 2 bases, with 18 bases left in between. The CDR3 loop spans 16 amino acids. CDR3 amino acids: CASSRQTGGGQETQYF. CDR3 sequence (DNA): TGTGCCAGCAGTCGACAGACAGGCGGTGGGCAAGAGACCCAGTACTTC.

This clonotype turned up a few times. The chain uses TRBV28 and TRBJ2-5, with 10 nucleotides matching TRBD1. The DNA end lines up better with TRBJ2-7; the J call may be wrong. This CDR3 has 15 amino acids. CDR1 is MDHEN, CDR2 SYDVKM, per germline. CDR3 sequence: CASSLSTGGPYEQYF. CDR3 in DNA: TGTGCCAGCAGTTTATCGACAGGGGGCCCCTACGAGCAGTACTTC.

This clonotype was picked up a small number of times. The chain combines TRBV28 with TRBJ2-5, with TRBD2 matching over 7 bases. CDR1 and CDR2 (germline): MDHEN, SYDVKM. This CDR3 is built from 14 residues. V shed 5 bases, J shed 12 bases, and the junction held 15 bases outside the gene matches. CDR3 sequence reads: CASSIRGDAGFEYF. The CDR3 DNA reads TGTGCCAGCAGTATTCGGGGGGACGCCGGGTTCGAGTACTTC. Looking up the rest from reference TRBV28 and TRBJ2-5 gives the full variable domain: DVKVTQSSRYLVKRTGEKVFLECVQDMDHENMFWYRQDPGLGLRLIYFSYDVKMKEKGDIPEGYSVSREKKERFSLILESASTNQTSMYLCASSIRGDAGFEYFGPGTRLLVL.

Points on this clonotype: As the CDR3 is not closed by the conserved phenylalanine or tryptophan, this likely results from a read error. The V gene is TRBV6-1, the J gene TRBJ2-1, with D hard to call. The last part of the DNA fits TRBJ2-5 better; the J call may be wrong. Germline CDR1 MNHNS, CDR2 SASEGT. CDR3 length: 10 residues. The CDR3 protein is CASSVGTQYL. Here the CDR3 DNA reads TGTGCCAGCAGTGTTGGGACCCAGTACCTC.

The chain joins TRBV19 to TRBJ1-5; D is uncertain. This CDR3 has 13 amino acids. V shed 4 bases and J shed 5 bases, with 9 bases lying between them. CDR1 LNHDA and CDR2 SQIVND come from the germline V gene (reference sequence). For the CDR3, the DNA is TGTGCCAGTAGTACCCCCGGGGATCAGCCCCAGCATTTT. It translates to CASSTPGDQPQHF.

The chain joins TRBV14 to TRBJ1-4; TRBD1 matches at 9 bases. Germline-derived CDR1 and CDR2 are SGHDN and FVKESK. V was pared by 3 bases and J by 12 bases, with 8 bases of the junction left unmatched. This CDR3 is 14 amino acids long. CDR3 sequence: CASSHRDRVIELFF. For the CDR3, the DNA is TGTGCCAGCAGCCATCGGGACAGGGTGATTGAACTGTTTTTT.

The chain employs TRBV12-3 or TRBV12-4 and TRBJ2-3; D is undetermined. The length of the CDR3 is 12 residues. The ends were cut back, 8 bases at V and 4 bases at J, with 10 bases in the middle. CDR3 sequence (DNA): TGTGCCAGCCTGCAGGCGGCAGATACGCAGTATTTT. Protein sequence: CASLQAADTQYF.

A remark on this clonotype: Sequence at one end of the junction differs from germline and may be a read error. The chain recombines TRBV20-1 with TRBJ2-3; D not certain. This CDR3 has 13 amino acids. CDR1 and CDR2 (germline): DFQATT, SNEGSKA (reference sequence). CDR3 amino acids: CTARLLSTDTQYF. CDR3 bases: TGCACTGCTAGGCTTTTAAGCACAGATACGCAGTATTTT.

This rearrangement joins TRBV9 to TRBJ2-2; 7 positions match TRBD2. The V gene end was trimmed by 0 bases and the J gene end by 7 bases; junction bases not matched to a gene: 9. The germline V gene has CDR1 SGDLS and CDR2 YYNGEE. This CDR3 has 16 amino acids. The CDR3 here is CASSVEGAGSGGELFF. CDR3 nucleotides: TGTGCCAGCAGCGTAGAGGGAGCGGGGTCAGGCGGGGAGCTGTTTTTT.

This clonotype was recorded a few times. The gene calls are TRBV20-1 and TRBJ1-2; D is undetermined. The CDR3 length is 11 residues. Deletions cut 5 bases from V and 6 bases from J, with 10 bases between. Germline V lookup: CDR1 DFQATT, CDR2 SNEGSKA (reference sequence). The CDR3 region is CSASFDNGYTF. In DNA, the CDR3 is TGCAGTGCTTCTTTTGACAATGGCTACACCTTC.

This clonotype was counted only a few times. This rearrangement joins TRBV3-1 to TRBJ2-1; 7 positions match TRBD2. The germline V gene encodes CDR1 LGHDT and CDR2 YNNKEL (reference sequence). CDR3 length: 13 residues. V lost 11 bases to trimming and J lost 4 bases; unmatched junction nucleotides: 8. Written as DNA, the CDR3 is TGTGCCGCGGGGAGGGTCGGGTACAATGAGCAGTTCTTC. The encoded protein is CAAGRVGYNEQFF.

The rearrangement joins TRBV6-6 to TRBJ2-2; maybe TRBD1 (6 bases). V was trimmed by 2 bases and J by 4 bases, leaving 11 bases between them. Per germline, CDR1 MNHNY and CDR2 SVGAGI (reference sequence). The CDR3 is 15 residues long. CDR3 amino acids: CASSYSGQSTGELFF. The CDR3 DNA follows: TGTGCCAGCAGTTACAGTGGACAGTCCACCGGGGAGCTGTTTTTT.